This TCR beta chain was sequenced for a study of Ad26.COV2.S vaccination and SARS-CoV-2 variants. Study details: Intramuscularly, Ad26.COV2.S was given either once or twice, 56 days apart.

Study-wide points: Once vaccination had occurred, spike-specific CD8+ and CD4+ T cell responses reportedly showed substantial breadth.

To note about this clone: The antigen remains unidentified.

The method was immunoSEQ multiplex PCR; TCRdb's version includes in-frame clones alone and lacks a portion of them. The repertoire has hundreds of thousands of clones, around 90% of them found once; the top ten carry over 1.3%. The treatment is: 15 to 20 received Ad26.COV2.S at low or high dose, single or two shots; roughly five received placebo; per-sample allocation not given. Samples analyzed were those drawn on day 63 after the first vaccine or placebo injection. The sample came from a Boston adult aged 18-55 years. Germline V gene sequence: CDR1 LNHNV, CDR2 YYDKDF (reference sequence). Trimming took 0 bases from V and 2 from J, leaving 11 bases between them. CDR3 length: 15 residues.

J is TRBJ2-7 and V is TRBV15; D gene unclear. Sequencing was performed on peripheral blood, taken in a trial of Ad26.COV2.S vaccine versus placebo. The clonotype was recovered from a person between 18 and 60 years old who received the Ad26.COV2.S COVID-19 vaccine or a placebo. CDR3 bases: TGTGCCACCAGCAGAGATAAGGGTGTTACCTACGAGCAGTACTTC. Translation: CATSRDKGVTYEQYF.